What follows is one T cell receptor (beta chain) and its context. Its target antigen remains unknown. The sample holds no much larger clone one base away, and base qualities are not on file. This specimen comes from a study of OX40 agonist ivuxolimab in advanced cancers. For context, the study as a whole: The costimulatory receptor OX40 (CD134) was targeted by ivuxolimab, a fully human IgG2 agonistic monoclonal antibody. The paper reports the monotherapy dose-escalation portion (N of about 50 patients) of the phase I ivuxolimab trial. The dose-escalation cohort was 82.7% male with a mean age of about 54 years, ranging from 23 to 79. Patients were allowed to have had prior anti-PD-1, anti-PD-L1 or anti-CTLA-4 therapy, and 40% of the dose-escalation patients had previously received checkpoint inhibitors. Among the roughly 54 dose-escalation patients, approximately 20 had hepatocellular carcinoma, approximately 15 melanoma, 9 renal cell carcinoma and 9 head and neck cancer. Intravenous ivuxolimab was administered to patients every 2 weeks at six dose levels: 0.01, 0.1, 0.3, 1.5, 3 and 10 mg/kg. Partial responses were achieved by three dose-escalation patients, of whom one had hepatocellular carcinoma and two had cutaneous melanoma. Peripheral TCRbeta sequencing aimed to test whether ivuxolimab altered TCR sequence diversity and caused clonal T-cell expansion.

The paper's findings and limits, for the study overall: After ivuxolimab, expanded clones were on average more numerous among CD8+ T cells than among CD4+ T cells. Low levels of normalized T-cell clonal expansion were also shown by some nonresponding patients. The antigen specificity of the peripheral T cells that underwent clonal expansion was not determined. At doses of 0.1 to 3.0 mg/kg, clonal expansion of both CD4+ and CD8+ blood T cells was observed from baseline to week 6. In partial responders in the 0.1-3.0 mg/kg groups, normalized peripheral clonal expansion was found to be among the lowest, especially among CD8+ T cells.

The junction shows trimming of 3 bases on V and 3 bases on J, plus 2 bases between the germline ends. Sequences LNHNV (CDR1) and YYDKDF (CDR2) are obtained from the germline V gene (reference sequence). Inclusive of the bounding cysteine and phenylalanine, the CDR3 is 12 residues long. The kept DNA is CDR3 alone, 36 bases in frame from the first base. Genomic DNA was extracted from sorted cells for sequencing of the TCRbeta CDR3 region. TCRbeta CDR3 regions were sequenced using the immunoSEQ Assay. TCRdb mirrors the immuneACCESS table, restricted to in-frame sequences. Some clones are absent from its copies; in checked studies, under half trace to an unresolved V gene, and the reason for the others is unknown. Here the sample has roughly 30,000 clones; more than 75% occur a single time. The ten top clones hold roughly 32% of the sample. Patients with autoimmune disease history or receiving systemic immunosuppression were excluded from the trial. Peripheral blood for TCR sequencing was collected from all dose cohorts at baseline, on cycle 4 day 1, and on cycle 7 day 1. Samples came from an open-label, multicenter, first-in-human phase I dose-escalation trial of ivuxolimab. Adults with locally advanced or metastatic melanoma, renal cell, hepatocellular, or head and neck squamous cell carcinoma were enrolled in the trial. Before TCR sequencing, CD4+ T cells and CD8+ T cells from peripheral blood were sorted into separate populations.

Rearrangement joined TRBV15 to TRBJ2-2; the D gene lacks a confident call. Sequencing was performed on CD4+ or CD8+ T cells sorted from blood, taken in a trial of the OX40 agonist ivuxolimab. This TCR derives from an adult with an advanced solid tumor such as melanoma, head and neck, liver or kidney cancer. The CDR3 sequence is CATSSHTGELFF. The sequenced DNA is TGTGCCACCAGCAGTCACACCGGGGAGCTGTTTTTT.